This T cell receptor beta chain was identified in a study of blood T cell repertoires in COVID-19. Overall study context: PBMCs, B-cell-depleted T cells, or T cells were the source of the cDNA or gDNA that made up the material.

Germline V gene lookup returns CDR1 LGHDT and CDR2 YNNKEL (reference sequence). Between the trimmed V and J ends, which lost 4 bases and 4 bases, there was a span of 10 bases. This CDR3 has 14 residues. Assay used: immunoSEQ multiplex PCR; TCRdb lists only in-frame clones, some missing. The data show 200,000 to 250,000 clones, with around 81% seen just once and roughly 6.7% held by the top ten. This clonotype was sampled from a woman between 65 and 79 years old with acute or convalescent COVID-19. The sequenced material came from peripheral blood. The chain combines TRBV3-1 (or the pseudogene TRBV3-2) with TRBJ1-4; D gene uncertain. The CDR3 is CASSLDGLNEKLFF. The CDR3 coding sequence is TGTGCCAGCAGCCTGGACGGACTTAATGAAAAACTGTTTTTT.